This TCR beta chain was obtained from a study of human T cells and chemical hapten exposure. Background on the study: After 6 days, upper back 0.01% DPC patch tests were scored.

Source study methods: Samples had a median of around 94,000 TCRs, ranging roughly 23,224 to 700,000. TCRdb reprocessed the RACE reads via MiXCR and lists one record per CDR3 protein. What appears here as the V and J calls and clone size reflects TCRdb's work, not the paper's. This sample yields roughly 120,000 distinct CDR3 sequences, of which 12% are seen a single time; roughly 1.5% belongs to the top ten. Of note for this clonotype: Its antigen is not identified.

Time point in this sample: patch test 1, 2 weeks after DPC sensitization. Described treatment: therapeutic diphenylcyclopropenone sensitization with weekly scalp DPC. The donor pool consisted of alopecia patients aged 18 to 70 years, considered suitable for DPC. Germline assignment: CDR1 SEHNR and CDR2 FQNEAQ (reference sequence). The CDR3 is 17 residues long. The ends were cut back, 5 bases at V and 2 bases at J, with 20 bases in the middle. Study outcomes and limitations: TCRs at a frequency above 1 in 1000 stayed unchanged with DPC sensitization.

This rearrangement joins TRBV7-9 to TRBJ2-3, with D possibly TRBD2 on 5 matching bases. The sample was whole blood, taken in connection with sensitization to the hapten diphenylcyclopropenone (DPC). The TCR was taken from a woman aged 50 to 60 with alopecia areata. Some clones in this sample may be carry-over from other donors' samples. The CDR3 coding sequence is TGTGCCAGCAGCCTTTCCTCCGGAGGATTGGTCACAGATACGCAGTATTTT. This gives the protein CASSLSSGGLVTDTQYF.